The clone carrying this T cell receptor (beta chain) was picked up a small number of times. Its specificity is not known. These data are taken from a study of cytomegalovirus exposure and HLA in healthy donors. About the study: An earlier analysis found roughly 100 million unique TCR beta sequences from 200 million or so T cells. Study-level results: An assumption of roughly uniform sequencing depth across donors underlay the presence/absence analyses. Generally TCR sequences proved uncommon, though certain public TCRs appeared in numerous donors. According to the study, some 160 TCR beta chains were cytomegalovirus-associated.

13 Jbeta primers and 60 Vbeta primers were used for the PCR. Only in-frame clones appear in the TCRdb table, and some are missing; sequencing was by immunoSEQ multiplex PCR. This table has about 170,000 clones, less than 80% appearing once. The CDR3 covers 11 residues. V gene TRBV21-1 combines with J gene TRBJ2-1; TRBD1, the D gene given by the table, was not confirmed from the DNA. TRBV21-1 constitutes a pseudogene. The sequence derives from a man aged 40-50 years in good health and CMV-seronegative. Source material: PBMCs. This chain's CDR3 is CASSRGNEQFF. For the CDR3, the DNA is TGTGCCAGCAGTAGGGGCAATGAGCAGTTCTTC.